Listed below are T cell receptor beta chains from one sample, sequenced in a study of T cell responses to AZD1222 COVID-19 vaccine. Sequencing used immunoSEQ multiplex PCR; TCRdb keeps in-frame clones, though not all of them. The repertoire has approximately 150,000 clones, around nine tenths of them found once; the top ten carry over 1.5%. The starting material was peripheral blood, obtained on day 0 of AZD1222 vaccination. These receptors originate from an adult in good health. Both conserved end residues are part of each CDR3. A D gene is named only where the DNA matches it firmly. Rows may omit the clone size; those that give it use once, few, many or a size class.

cdr3_aa,cdr3_nt,d_call,clone_size,v_call,j_call
CASSSERRGSPLHF,TGTGCCAGCAGCTCCGAAAGGAGAGGGTCACCCCTCCACTTT,NA,NA,TRBV6-5,TRBJ1-6
CASILGGAGVGEQFF,TGTGCCAGCATCCTGGGAGGGGCGGGGGTCGGTGAGCAGTTCTTC,TRBD2,NA,TRBV5-6,TRBJ2-1
CASSPQTRANTEAFF,TGCGCCAGCAGCCCCCAGACAAGGGCGAACACTGAAGCTTTCTTT,NA,NA,TRBV4-1,TRBJ1-1
CASSQDFRQGNYGYTF,TGTGCCAGCAGCCAAGATTTTCGACAGGGGAACTATGGCTACACCTTC,TRBD1,once,TRBV3-1/TRBV3-2,TRBJ1-2
CASSVTGRGTEAFF,TGTGCCAGCAGCGTGACAGGGAGGGGCACTGAAGCTTTCTTT,TRBD1,NA,TRBV9,TRBJ1-1
CASSLTGTQAGNTIYF,TGTGCCAGCAGCTTAACAGGGACACAGGCTGGAAACACCATATATTTT,NA,NA,TRBV7-3,TRBJ1-3
CASSFSTSGQYTGELFF,TGTGCCAGCAGCTTCTCTACTAGCGGGCAATACACCGGGGAGCTGTTTTTT,TRBD2,NA,TRBV7-9,TRBJ2-2
CASSIGQGRPANYGYTF,TGCGCCAGCAGCATTGGACAGGGACGTCCAGCTAACTATGGCTACACCTTC,TRBD1,NA,TRBV5-1,TRBJ1-2
CSVDKGAYGYTF,TGCAGCGTTGATAAGGGGGCCTATGGCTACACCTTC,TRBD1,NA,TRBV29-1,TRBJ1-2
CASSYDLGGQPQHF,TGTGCCAGCAGTTACGATTTGGGGGGTCAGCCCCAGCATTTT,NA,NA,TRBV6-5,TRBJ1-5
CASSSQLAGFYGYTF,TGTGCCAGCAGTTCCCAATTAGCAGGCTTCTATGGCTACACCTTC,NA,NA,TRBV27,TRBJ1-2
CASSQYMNTEAFF,TGTGCCAGCAGCCAATACATGAACACTGAAGCTTTCTTT,NA,NA,TRBV14,TRBJ1-1
CAWSVWGRGEKLFF,TGTGCCTGGAGTGTATGGGGGAGGGGGGAAAAACTGTTTTTT,NA,NA,TRBV30,TRBJ1-4
CASSLDGTNAYEQYF,TGCGCCAGCAGCTTGGACGGGACAAACGCCTACGAGCAGTACTTC,NA,NA,TRBV5-1,TRBJ2-7
CAWRIQGARSPLHF,TGTGCCTGGAGGATACAGGGGGCACGGTCACCCCTCCACTTT,TRBD1,NA,TRBV30,TRBJ1-6
CAFAGNSNQPQHF,TGTGCATTCGCAGGGAATAGCAATCAGCCCCAGCATTTT,NA,NA,TRBV30,TRBJ1-5
CASSPRTGQETQYF,TGCGCCAGCAGCCCGAGGACAGGGCAAGAGACCCAGTACTTC,TRBD1,NA,TRBV5-1,TRBJ2-5
CASSQDHGGTYGYTF,TGTGCCAGCAGCCAAGATCACGGGGGGACCTATGGCTACACCTTC,NA,NA,TRBV3-1/TRBV3-2,TRBJ1-2
CASSPLTSNQPQHF,TGTGCCAGCTCACCACTGACTAGCAATCAGCCCCAGCATTTT,NA,NA,TRBV18,TRBJ1-5
CASSRSSGSLYEQYF,TGTGCCAGCAGCCGTTCTAGCGGGAGTCTATACGAGCAGTACTTC,TRBD2,NA,TRBV5-8,TRBJ2-7
CASSPAGGSYNEQFF,TGTGCCAGCAGTCCCGCAGGGGGCTCCTACAATGAGCAGTTCTTC,TRBD1,NA,TRBV2,TRBJ2-1
CASSLWGGLQETQYF,TGTGCCAGCAGCCTGTGGGGGGGTCTCCAAGAGACCCAGTACTTC,TRBD2,NA,TRBV5-8,TRBJ2-5
CASSLGSRLAGLETQYF,TGTGCTAGCAGCTTAGGAAGTAGACTAGCGGGTTTAGAGACCCAGTACTTC,TRBD2,NA,TRBV7-7,TRBJ2-5
CASSPRQGTSIREQYF,TGTGCCAGCTCACCCCGACAGGGGACTAGCATCCGCGAGCAGTACTTC,NA,NA,TRBV18,TRBJ2-7
CASSDEAGLPTGELFF,TGTGCCAGCAGTGACGAAGCAGGACTCCCGACCGGGGAGCTGTTTTTT,NA,NA,TRBV6-4,TRBJ2-2
CASSPQMSYGYTF,TGTGCCAGCAGCCCCCAAATGAGCTATGGCTACACCTTC,NA,NA,TRBV5-4,TRBJ1-2
CASSDGTIYGDTQYF,TGTGCCAGCAGTGATGGGACTATTTATGGAGATACGCAGTATTTT,TRBD2,NA,TRBV2,TRBJ2-3
CASSQDPSVGYTF,TGCGCCAGCAGCCAAGATCCTAGTGTTGGCTACACCTTC,NA,NA,TRBV4-1,TRBJ1-2